This T cell receptor (beta chain) comes out of a study of OX40 agonist ivuxolimab in advanced cancers. TCRdb's copy holds only in-frame clones and misses some; the assay was immunoSEQ multiplex PCR. The sample has roughly 61,000 clones, roughly 90% seen once. Points from the study as a whole: Averaged across samples, CD8+ T cells carried more expanded clones than CD4+ did. Among the lowest levels of clonal expansion were found in partial responders at 0.1-3.0 mg/kg. Researchers did not establish what antigens the expanded peripheral T cells target.

Only one count was recorded for this clone. Its antigen is currently unknown. V was pared by 4 bases and J by 8 bases, with 17 bases between. Per germline, CDR1 MNHEY and CDR2 SVGAGI. The CDR3 contains 14 residues. The sequencing used CD4+ or CD8+ T cells sorted from blood, collected in a trial of the OX40 agonist ivuxolimab. The V call is TRBV6-5, the J call TRBJ1-1; D is perhaps TRBD1 (5 bases). The receptor was derived from an adult with an advanced solid tumor such as melanoma, head and neck, liver or kidney cancer. In DNA form, the CDR3 reads TGTGCCAGCAGTTTTGGGGGGGAGCCACTCGAAGCTTTCTTT. Its protein is CASSFGGEPLEAFF.